The 20 T cell receptor beta chains below all came from one sample that was sequenced in a study of T cells after yellow fever vaccination. One entry per CDR3 protein, called by TCRdb with MiXCR from the 5' RACE reads. The repertoire has 120,000 to 150,000 distinct CDR3 sequences, roughly 8% of them found once; the top ten carry 0.73%. The sequences come from CD4+ T cells sorted from PBMCs, collected 5 days after the yellow fever booster vaccination. These receptors were obtained from a man younger than 40 who received the YFV17D yellow fever vaccine.

In this sample, this clonotype turned up a few times. The V and J genes are TRBV10-3 and TRBJ2-7, with 10 bases aligning to TRBD2. This CDR3 is 12 amino acids long. The germline gives CDR1 ENHRY, CDR2 SYGVKD. With 6 bases clipped from V and 9 bases from J, the junction kept 5 bases outside the gene matches. The CDR3 region is CAISQAGGGQYF. In nucleotides, the CDR3 is TGTGCCATCAGCCAAGCGGGAGGGGGGCAGTACTTC.

This clonotype was detected ten times or more. The chain uses TRBV4-3 and TRBJ2-1, with no clear D. V was trimmed by 5 bases and J by 9 bases, leaving 20 bases between them. Germline loops: CDR1 LGHNA, CDR2 YSLEER. The CDR3 runs 15 residues. CDR3 nucleotides: TGCGCCAGCAGCGGCCTGGCAGCAGGTTACGCTGAGCAGTTCTTC. Translating gives CASSGLAAGYAEQFF.

This clonotype has a count of ten or more. The CDR3 sequence: CSAFDRQRQPQHF. In DNA, the CDR3 is TGCAGTGCCTTCGACAGACAGCGACAGCCCCAGCATTTT. The chain carries TRBV20-1 and TRBJ1-5; possibly TRBD1 for D (5 bases). The CDR3 spans 13 residues. V lost 6 bases and J lost 7, with 16 bases in between. Germline CDR1 is DFQATT and CDR2 is SNEGSKA (reference sequence).

This clonotype was seen more than once but under ten times. This chain links TRBV11-2 with TRBJ2-7; 9 bases are a match to TRBD2. The CDR3 consists of 17 residues. CDR1 is SGHAT, CDR2 FQNNGV, per germline. The trim removed 2 bases at V and 3 bases at J, leaving 11 bases unmatched. CDR3 in amino acids: CASSLLGGLAGLYEQYF. The CDR3 bases are TGTGCCAGCAGCTTATTGGGAGGGCTAGCGGGGCTCTACGAGCAGTACTTC. Variable domain in full (rest from reference TRBV11-2 and TRBJ2-7): EAGVAQSPRYKIIEKRQSVAFWCNPISGHATLYWYQQILGQGPKLLIQFQNNGVVDDSQLPKDRFSAERLKGVDSTLKIQPAKLEDSAVYLCASSLLGGLAGLYEQYFGPGTRLTVT.

This clonotype was seen a few times. Here the CDR3 DNA reads TGCAGTGCCCCTAGGATGGGCGGGAGTCAGGGCAATGAGCAGTTCTTC. This encodes CSAPRMGGSQGNEQFF. The gene calls are TRBV20-1 and TRBJ2-1, with TRBD2 matching over 7 bases. CDR1 is DFQATT and CDR2 is SNEGSKA in the germline V gene (reference sequence). Germline trimming cut 6 bases from V and 6 bases from J; bases unmatched to any gene: 17. The CDR3 loop spans 16 amino acids.

This clonotype came up many times. V gene TRBV12-3 or TRBV12-4 combines with J gene TRBJ2-7; the D gene is possibly TRBD1 (6 bases). Trimming took 2 bases from V and 12 from J, leaving 14 bases between them. This CDR3 is 12 amino acids long. The CDR3 region has the DNA TGTGCCAGCAGTTTATCCAACAGGGATGCGTACTTC. Its protein product is CASSLSNRDAYF.

This clonotype was seen more than once but under ten times. This chain connects TRBV6-1 to TRBJ1-2, with D possibly being TRBD1 (5 bases). CDR1 and CDR2 from the germline V gene are MNHNS and SASEGT. The CDR3 length is 14 residues. V dropped 7 bases and J dropped 4 bases, with 16 bases sitting between them. The CDR3 region is CASTSKGVTYGYTF. The CDR3 DNA is TGTGCCAGCACCTCAAAAGGGGTTACCTATGGCTACACCTTC.

As concerns this clonotype: This sequence may be a read error, since a much larger clone differs from it by one base. V gene TRBV6-1 combines with J gene TRBJ2-4; maybe TRBD2 (6 bases). Trimming took 4 bases from V and 8 from J, leaving 18 bases between them. Germline values: CDR1 MNHNS, CDR2 SASEGT. The CDR3 has 15 amino acids. The CDR3 reads CASSVAERAKDIQYF. The CDR3 nucleotides read TGTGCCAGCAGTGTAGCGGAGCGCGCAAAAGACATTCAGTACTTC.

The table lists this clonotype with many counts. Germline is not matched at one junction end, which may reflect a read error. The chain combines TRBV7-9 with TRBJ2-1; 16 nucleotides line up with TRBD2. The CDR3 runs to 14 residues. From germline, CDR1 is SEHNR and CDR2 FQNEAQ (reference sequence). CDR3 sequence reads: CASSPGTSGRAFIF. The CDR3 DNA is TGTGCCAGCAGCCCCGGGACTAGCGGGAGGGCCTTCATCTTC.

This clonotype was found many times. DNA of the CDR3: TGTGCCATCAGTTCGGCGGGACAGGGGTTCTACACCTTC. It yields the protein CAISSAGQGFYTF. The chain combines TRBV10-3 with TRBJ1-2; 10 bases fit TRBD1. CDR1 ENHRY and CDR2 SYGVKD come from the germline V gene. CDR3 size: 13 residues. V shed 5 bases, J shed 10 bases, and the junction held 7 bases outside the gene matches.

J is TRBJ1-1 and V is TRBV10-3; D uncertain. From germline, CDR1 is ENHRY and CDR2 SYGVKD. There are 11 residues in the CDR3. V lost 9 bases, J lost 4 bases, and 9 bases lay in between. CDR3 sequence (DNA): TGTGCCATTGGGGTGGGCACTGAAGCTTTCTTT. This gives the protein CAIGVGTEAFF.

This clonotype showed up just a few times. V is TRBV4-3 and J is TRBJ1-3; no firm D call. Looked up from germline, CDR1 is LGHNA and CDR2 is YSLEER. CDR3 size: 15 residues. Deletions cut 1 base from V and 4 bases from J, with 11 bases between. CDR3 sequence reads: CASSQGKVAGNTIYF. Here the CDR3 DNA reads TGCGCCAGCAGCCAAGGAAAGGTGGCGGGAAACACCATATATTTT.

This clonotype was picked up many times. The V and J genes are TRBV14 and TRBJ2-3, with D possibly being TRBD1 or TRBD2 (5 bases each). The CDR3 has 16 amino acids. Germline CDR1 SGHDN, CDR2 FVKESK. Trimming shortened V by 3 bases and J by 3 bases, and 16 bases separated the two germline ends. CDR3 DNA: TGTGCCAGCAGCCACCATGAGGGGAGTGTGACAGATACGCAGTATTTT. Protein sequence: CASSHHEGSVTDTQYF.

This chain links TRBV5-6 with TRBJ2-3; possibly TRBD2 for D (6 bases). The V gene's germline CDR1 is SGHDT and CDR2 YYEEEE. The V end was cut by 2 bases, the J end by 6 bases, with 13 bases between. There are 14 residues in the CDR3. CDR3 DNA: TGTGCCAGCAGCTTTCTTCAAGCGGGCGATACGCAGTATTTT. This encodes CASSFLQAGDTQYF.

Ten or more counts support this clonotype. The chain recombines TRBV5-6 with TRBJ2-7; D gene ambiguous. Germline V CDR1 and CDR2: SGHDT, YYEEEE. The CDR3 totals 12 residues. V shed 2 bases and J shed 4 bases, with 7 bases lying between them. CDR3 in amino acids: CASSLSEYEQYF. The CDR3 nucleotides read TGTGCCAGCAGCTTAAGCGAGTACGAGCAGTACTTC.

This clonotype has just one count. This could be a read error, since a much larger clone is one nucleotide away. The rearrangement links TRBV2 to TRBJ2-7; 11 bases are a match to TRBD2. The germline CDR1 and CDR2 sequences are SNHLY and FYNNEI. Trimming at V came to 11 bases and at J to 3 bases, leaving 18 bases not matched to a gene. This CDR3 has 17 amino acids. CDR3 sequence: CACSVASGRQLGYEQYF. The CDR3 nucleotides are TGTGCCTGCTCGGTCGCTAGCGGGAGGCAATTAGGCTACGAGCAGTACTTC.

This clonotype was observed a few times. V and J are TRBV19 and TRBJ2-1, with 9 bases lining up with TRBD2. Germline CDR1 reads LNHDA; CDR2 reads SQIVND (reference sequence). The CDR3 totals 15 residues. Unmatched junction bases numbered 3, after V lost 1 base and J lost 5 bases. DNA of the CDR3: TGTGCCAGTAGTATAGGACTAGCGGAAAACAATGAGCAGTTCTTC. As protein: CASSIGLAENNEQFF.

This clonotype was counted ten times or more. This rearrangement joins TRBV5-1 to TRBJ2-4; D is ambiguous. Germline V gene data show CDR1 as SGHRS and CDR2 as YFSETQ. This CDR3 spans 16 amino acids. Trimming pared 4 bases from V and 1 base from J, leaving 15 bases between. Here the CDR3 reads CASSLLLGAAKNIQYF. In DNA, the CDR3 is TGCGCCAGCAGCCTACTCCTCGGCGCTGCCAAAAACATTCAGTACTTC. Filled out from reference TRBV5-1 and TRBJ2-4, the complete variable domain reads KAGVTQTPRYLIKTRGQQVTLSCSPISGHRSVSWYQQTPGQGLQFLFEYFSETQRNKGNFPGRFSGRQFSNSRSEMNVSTLELGDSALYLCASSLLLGAAKNIQYFGAGTRLSVL.

This clonotype was detected only a few times. The chain employs TRBV18 and TRBJ2-3, with 7 bases aligning to TRBD2. V was clipped by 3 bases and J by 3 bases; unmatched bases: 15. This CDR3 is 18 amino acids long. The V gene's germline CDR1 is KGHSH and CDR2 LQKENI. The CDR3 here is CASSPPTSATGGTDTQYF. For the CDR3, the DNA is TGTGCCAGCTCACCCCCCACTAGCGCCACGGGAGGAACAGATACGCAGTATTTT.

This clonotype was seen ten or more times. The chain joins TRBV20-1 to TRBJ2-7; the match to TRBD2 covers 7 bases. Germline V gene lookup returns CDR1 DFQATT and CDR2 SNEGSKA (reference sequence). Unmatched junction bases numbered 5, after V lost 5 bases and J lost 1 base. The CDR3 sequence is 13 residues long. The CDR3 here is CSAGRDYSYEQYF. The DNA for the CDR3 is TGCAGTGCTGGCCGGGACTATTCCTACGAGCAGTACTTC.